A selection of T cell receptor beta chains follows, all from one sample in a study of shared clonotypes between healthy human individuals. The data were produced by immunoSEQ multiplex PCR, yet TCRdb's version contains in-frame clones alone and is incomplete. The sample shows 2 million to 3 million clones, roughly nine tenths of them seen only once. Sequenced: naive CD4+ T cells sorted from blood. These TCRs come from a man younger than 35 in good health. The CDR3 runs from the conserved cysteine through the conserved F or W. The D gene is left open where the match is weak. Some rows mark clone size as missing; the rest say once, few, many or name a class of expanded clone.

d_call j_call cdr3_length v_call clone_size cdr3_nt cdr3_aa
TRBD2 TRBJ2-1 14 TRBV5-1 NA TGCGCCAGCAGCCCCGGGACTAGCGGGAGGGAGCAGTTCTTC CASSPGTSGREQFF
TRBD1 TRBJ2-6 19 TRBV5-1 NA TGCGCCAGCAGCTTGGTGGGGACAGGGGGCTTCTCTGGGGCCAACGTCCTGACTTTC CASSLVGTGGFSGANVLTF
TRBD2 TRBJ2-7 13 TRBV10-2 NA TGCGCCAGCCGGACTAGCGGGAGGGACGAGCAGTACTTC CASRTSGRDEQYF
NA TRBJ1-3 14 TRBV5-1 NA TGCGCCAGCAGCTTGGGTCTCTCTGGAAACACCATATATTTT CASSLGLSGNTIYF
NA TRBJ1-1 12 TRBV30 few TGTGCCTGGAAGAGCCGGGACACTGAAGCTTTCTTT CAWKSRDTEAFF
NA TRBJ1-1 15 TRBV4-3 NA TGCGCCAGCAGCCAAGATACGGCACCTAACACTGAAGCTTTCTTT CASSQDTAPNTEAFF
NA TRBJ1-2 16 TRBV5-1 NA TGCGCCAGCAGCCCCGGACAGACATCCCTAAGGGATGGCTACACCTTC CASSPGQTSLRDGYTF
TRBD1 TRBJ1-2 13 TRBV5-1 NA TGCGCCAGCAGCGTAGGGACAGCCTATGGCTACACCTTC CASSVGTAYGYTF
TRBD2 TRBJ2-1 16 TRBV19 once TGTGCCAGTAGTTCCTTAGCGGGAGGCCGGAACAATGAGCAGTTCTTC CASSSLAGGRNNEQFF
NA TRBJ1-4 15 TRBV5-1 NA TGCGCCAGCAGTAAAACTTCTGCAACTAATGAAAAACTGTTTTTT CASSKTSATNEKLFF
TRBD2 TRBJ2-5 16 TRBV5-4 NA TGTGCCAGCAGCCTCGGGACTAGCGGGATTCAAGAGACCCAGTACTTC CASSLGTSGIQETQYF
NA TRBJ2-7 14 TRBV18 NA TGTGCCAGCTCACCTTTGGCCCCCGGTGGGGAGCAGTACTTC CASSPLAPGGEQYF
NA TRBJ1-5 15 TRBV10-3 NA TGTGCCATCAGTGAGGGCAGGGAAGCCAATCAGCCCCAGCATTTT CAISEGREANQPQHF
NA TRBJ1-1 14 TRBV9 few TGTGCCAGCAGCGTACAAACCATGAACACTGAAGCTTTCTTT CASSVQTMNTEAFF
NA TRBJ2-5 14 TRBV29-1 NA TGCAGCGTCCCTAGGGAACGGGTCTGGGAAACCCAGTACTTC CSVPRERVWETQYF
NA TRBJ1-5 13 TRBV10-3 NA TGTGCCTCCGGCGGGCAGGTCAATCAGCCCCAGCATTTT CASGGQVNQPQHF
NA TRBJ1-1 13 TRBV6-5 few TGTGCCAGCAGTTACCTGGGGCACACTGAAGCTTTCTTT CASSYLGHTEAFF
TRBD1 TRBJ1-6 15 TRBV6-5 NA TGTGCCAGCAGTCCAGGGGGGGTGATGGATTCACCCCTCCACTTT CASSPGGVMDSPLHF
TRBD1 TRBJ2-7 15 TRBV27 NA TGTGCCAGCAGGGTACGGGACAGGGGGGTCTACGAGCAGTACTTC CASRVRDRGVYEQYF
NA TRBJ2-7 14 TRBV25-1 NA TGTGCCAGCAGTGATCCCCGGACTTCCCCTGCGCAGTACTTC CASSDPRTSPAQYF
NA TRBJ2-3 12 TRBV2 NA TGTGCCAGCAGGGGGGAGTCAGATACGCAGTATTTT CASRGESDTQYF
NA TRBJ1-4 13 TRBV25-1 NA TGTGCCAGCAGCCGGATAGGGTCTGAAAAACTGTTTTTT CASSRIGSEKLFF
TRBD1 TRBJ1-1 12 TRBV7-9 NA TGTGCCAGCAGCGCCGGGACAGGGGATGCTTTCTTT CASSAGTGDAFF
TRBD1 TRBJ2-1 16 TRBV14 NA TGTGCCAGCAGCCAATTCATCGGGACAGGGGGCGTTGAGCAGTTCTTC CASSQFIGTGGVEQFF
NA TRBJ2-6 15 TRBV5-6 NA TGTGCCAGCAGCACCATGAAAGCTGGGGCCAACGTCCTGACTTTC CASSTMKAGANVLTF
NA TRBJ1-4 12 TRBV29-1 NA TGCAGCGTTGCGGGGGCGAATGAAAAACTGTTTTTT CSVAGANEKLFF
TRBD1 TRBJ2-2 17 TRBV4-1 NA TGCGCCAGCAGCCAAGATTGGCAGGGGGCAGGCACCGGGGAGCTGTTTTTT CASSQDWQGAGTGELFF
TRBD2 TRBJ2-7 21 TRBV19 NA TGTGCCAGTAGTATAGATAAGGTAACGGGAGGGCCATTTATTATTCTCTACGAGCAGTACTTC CASSIDKVTGGPFIILYEQYF
TRBD1 TRBJ1-2 15 TRBV5-1 NA TGCGCCAGCAGCCTCCGGACAGGGCCTGGCTATGGCTACACCTTC CASSLRTGPGYGYTF
TRBD1 TRBJ2-7 15 TRBV28 NA TGTGCCAGCAGTGCAGCAGGGGGTTATCCCTACGAGCAGTACTTC CASSAAGGYPYEQYF
NA TRBJ1-2 13 TRBV6-6 NA TGTGCCAGCAGGTCCCGGGAAAGCGGGAGCTACACCTTC CASRSRESGSYTF
NA TRBJ2-7 11 TRBV6-1 NA TGTGCCAGTAGGGACTCTTGGGAGCAGTACTTC CASRDSWEQYF
TRBD1 TRBJ1-1 15 TRBV9 NA TGTGCCAGCAGCGCCCGGGACAGACTGAACACTGAAGCTTTCTTT CASSARDRLNTEAFF
NA TRBJ2-3 14 TRBV14 NA TGTGCCAGCAGCCAAGATTGGAGCACAGATACGCAGTATTTT CASSQDWSTDTQYF
TRBD1 TRBJ1-5 16 TRBV6-6 NA TGTGCCACCAGACTGACAGGGAAAAAAACTGATCAGCCCCAGCATTTT CATRLTGKKTDQPQHF
TRBD1 TRBJ2-7 14 TRBV18 few TGTGCCAGCTCAGCCGGGACAGGGTCCTACGAGCAGTACTTC CASSAGTGSYEQYF
TRBD2 TRBJ2-3 19 TRBV11-2 NA TGTGCCAGCAGCTTAGTTCCCTCTTGGGGAGGGGCTAGCACAGATACGCAGTATTTT CASSLVPSWGGASTDTQYF
NA TRBJ2-7 9 TRBV19 NA TGTGCCAGTGCACCAGAGCAGTACTTC CASAPEQYF
TRBD1 TRBJ2-7 15 TRBV7-9 NA TGTGCCAGCAGCTTAGCCAGGACAGGATCCTACGAGCAGTACTTC CASSLARTGSYEQYF
TRBD1 TRBJ2-5 14 TRBV4-1 NA TGCGCCAGCAGCCAAGATCCGGACAGGGGGACCCAGTACTTC CASSQDPDRGTQYF
TRBD1 TRBJ2-7 16 TRBV11-2 NA TGTGCCAGCAGCCCTTCCCCGACAGGGAGTTCGTACGAGCAGTACTTC CASSPSPTGSSYEQYF
NA TRBJ2-7 15 TRBV27 NA TGTGCCAGCAGTCTTCGGGACCCCAGCTCCTACGAGCAGTACTTC CASSLRDPSSYEQYF
NA TRBJ2-1 14 TRBV9 NA TGTGCCAGCAGCGTAGATCCTGGGGACAATGAGCAGTTCTTC CASSVDPGDNEQFF
NA TRBJ1-1 14 TRBV7-9 NA TGTGCCAGCACCTCAGGCAATGTGAACACTGAAGCTTTCTTT CASTSGNVNTEAFF
NA TRBJ2-5 13 TRBV5-1 NA TGCGCCAGCAGCGTCCAGGGGACAGAGACCCAGTACTTC CASSVQGTETQYF
NA TRBJ2-5 14 TRBV21-1 NA TGTTACCATCCGAACCTTAGTACTGAAGAGACCCAGTACTTC CYHPNLSTEETQYF
NA TRBJ1-1 14 TRBV19 NA TGTGCCAGTAGTATAGGAAAGGTAGGCACTGAAGCTTTCTTT CASSIGKVGTEAFF
NA TRBJ2-1 15 TRBV27 once TGTGCCAGCGGGGAAGGGCGGGACATCTACAATGAGCAGTTCTTC CASGEGRDIYNEQFF
TRBD1 TRBJ2-7 15 TRBV7-2 NA TGTGCCAGCAGCTTTTCCGGGACAGGGGGTAAAGAGCAGTACTTC CASSFSGTGGKEQYF
NA TRBJ1-6 13 TRBV5-1 few TGCGCCAGCGGGGAGGGCGTTGGTTCACCCCTCCACTTT CASGEGVGSPLHF
NA TRBJ2-7 12 TRBV29-1 NA TGCAGCGTTGGGGACGGCTCCTACGAGCAGTACTTC CSVGDGSYEQYF
NA TRBJ2-7 16 TRBV10-2 NA TGCGCCAGCACCCCCCGGGTCAGGGATGGTACCTACGAGCAGTACTTC CASTPRVRDGTYEQYF
NA TRBJ2-6 17 TRBV10-3 NA TGTGCCATCAGCTTACAGGGTTCCAACTCTGGGGCCAACGTCCTGACTTTC CAISLQGSNSGANVLTF